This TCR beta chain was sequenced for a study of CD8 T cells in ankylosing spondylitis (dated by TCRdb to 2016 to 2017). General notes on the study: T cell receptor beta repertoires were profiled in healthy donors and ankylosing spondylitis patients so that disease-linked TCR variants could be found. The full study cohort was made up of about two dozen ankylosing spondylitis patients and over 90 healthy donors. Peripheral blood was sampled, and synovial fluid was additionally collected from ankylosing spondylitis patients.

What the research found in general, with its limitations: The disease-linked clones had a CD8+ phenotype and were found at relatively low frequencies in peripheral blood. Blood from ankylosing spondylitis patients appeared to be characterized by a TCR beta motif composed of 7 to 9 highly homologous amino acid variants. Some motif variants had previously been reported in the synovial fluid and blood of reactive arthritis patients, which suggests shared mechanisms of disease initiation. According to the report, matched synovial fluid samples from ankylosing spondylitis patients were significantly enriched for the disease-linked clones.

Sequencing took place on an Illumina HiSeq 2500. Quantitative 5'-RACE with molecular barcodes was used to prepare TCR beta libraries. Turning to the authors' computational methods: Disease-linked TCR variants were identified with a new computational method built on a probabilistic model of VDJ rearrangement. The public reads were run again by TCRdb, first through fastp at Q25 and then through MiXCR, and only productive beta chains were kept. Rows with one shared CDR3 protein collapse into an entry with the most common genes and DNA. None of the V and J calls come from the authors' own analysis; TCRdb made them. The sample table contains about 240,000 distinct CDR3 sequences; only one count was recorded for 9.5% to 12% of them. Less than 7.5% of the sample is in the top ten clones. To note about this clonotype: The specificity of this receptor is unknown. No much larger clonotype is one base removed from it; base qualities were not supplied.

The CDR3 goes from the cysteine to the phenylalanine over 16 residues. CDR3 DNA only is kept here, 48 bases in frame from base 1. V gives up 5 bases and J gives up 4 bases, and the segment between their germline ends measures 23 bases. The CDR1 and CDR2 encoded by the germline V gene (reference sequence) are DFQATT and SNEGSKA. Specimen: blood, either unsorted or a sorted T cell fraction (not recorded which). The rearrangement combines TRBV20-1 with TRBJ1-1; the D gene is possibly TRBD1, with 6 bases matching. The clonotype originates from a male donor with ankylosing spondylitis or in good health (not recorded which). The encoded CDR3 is CSAQTTGSPSSTEAFF. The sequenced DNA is TGCAGTGCTCAAACAACAGGGTCCCCATCCAGCACTGAAGCTTTCTTT.